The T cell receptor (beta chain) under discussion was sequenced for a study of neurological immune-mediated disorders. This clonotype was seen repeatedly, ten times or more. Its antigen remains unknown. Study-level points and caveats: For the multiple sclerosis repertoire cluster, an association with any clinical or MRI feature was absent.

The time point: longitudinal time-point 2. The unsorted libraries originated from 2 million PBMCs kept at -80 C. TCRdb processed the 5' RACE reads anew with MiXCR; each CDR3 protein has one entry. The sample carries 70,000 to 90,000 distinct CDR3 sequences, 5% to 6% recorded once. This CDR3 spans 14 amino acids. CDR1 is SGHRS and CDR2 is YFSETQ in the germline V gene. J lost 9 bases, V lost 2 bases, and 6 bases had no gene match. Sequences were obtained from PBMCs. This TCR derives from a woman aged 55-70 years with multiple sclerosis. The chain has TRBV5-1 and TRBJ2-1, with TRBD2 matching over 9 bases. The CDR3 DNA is TGCGCCAGCAGCTTTGGCGGGGGGGCTGGTGAGCAGTTCTTC. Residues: CASSFGGGAGEQFF.